This T cell receptor (beta chain) appears in the sequencing data of a study of CD4 T cells in relation to SARS-CoV-2 and coronaviruses. Study details: PBMCs were cultured with antigen for roughly 10 days before TCR beta sequencing.

The study, taken as a whole, reports: In around two thirds of donors, memory CD4+ clonotypes crossrecognized SARS-CoV-2 and at least one common cold coronavirus spike.

On this clone itself: Its antigen remains unidentified.

Before the COVID-19 pandemic, during about 2011-2019, CD4+ T cells were taken from unexposed donors. After nine to ten days of culture, CD4+ T cells were isolated. Testing used SARS-CoV-2 S/N and four cold-coronavirus spikes on unexposed-donor CD4+ T cells, cells permitting. Half the medium was replaced with IL-2 medium on days 3 and 7. Per germline, CDR1 SNHLY and CDR2 FYNNEI. After removal of 4 bases from V and 0 bases from J, the junction contained 11 bases not matched to a gene. The CDR3 has 18 amino acids. Assay used: immunoSEQ multiplex PCR; TCRdb lists only in-frame clones, some missing. The sample contains roughly 19,000 clones, around 72% of which appear only once.

Specimen: CD4+ T cells from PBMCs, cultured in vitro. The V call is TRBV2, the J call TRBJ1-4, with TRBD1 identical over 7 bases. The receptor was derived from a human donor in good health. The DNA for the CDR3 is TGTGCCAGCAGTGTGGGACAGCCAGGAGTTGCAACTAATGAAAAACTGTTTTTT. Translation gives CASSVGQPGVATNEKLFF.